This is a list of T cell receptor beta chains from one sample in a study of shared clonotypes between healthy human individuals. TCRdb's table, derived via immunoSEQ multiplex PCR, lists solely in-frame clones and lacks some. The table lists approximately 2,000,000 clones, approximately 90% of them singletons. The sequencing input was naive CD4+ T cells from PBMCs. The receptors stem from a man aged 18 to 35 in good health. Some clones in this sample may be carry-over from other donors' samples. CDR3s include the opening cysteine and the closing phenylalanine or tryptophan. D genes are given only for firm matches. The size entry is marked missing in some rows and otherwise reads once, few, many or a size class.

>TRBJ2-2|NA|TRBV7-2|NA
TGTGCCAGCAGCCCTCGCAGCGGTAACACCGGGGAGCTGTTTTTT
CASSPRSGNTGELFF
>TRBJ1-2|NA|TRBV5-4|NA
TGTGCCAGCAGCTTGGAGGGTGCAGGCTATGGCTACACCTTC
CASSLEGAGYGYTF
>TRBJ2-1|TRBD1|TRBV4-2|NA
TGTGCCAGCAGCCCCGGGACAGGGACTTACAATGAGCAGTTCTTC
CASSPGTGTYNEQFF
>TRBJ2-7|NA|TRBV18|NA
TGTGCCAGCTCACCGTACAGGGAGGAGAGTTACGAGCAGTACTTC
CASSPYREESYEQYF
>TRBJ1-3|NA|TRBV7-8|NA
TGTGCCAGCACCCTAGGGAGGGCGTTCTCTGGAAACACCATATATTTT
CASTLGRAFSGNTIYF
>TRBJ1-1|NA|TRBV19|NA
TGTGCCAGTAGTCCCAGGACCGATTCTCGATCCGCTTTCTTT
CASSPRTDSRSAFF
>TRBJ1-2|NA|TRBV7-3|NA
TGTGCCAGCAACTCAACCGGCTATGGCTACACCTTC
CASNSTGYGYTF
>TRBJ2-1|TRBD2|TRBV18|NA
TGTGCCAGCTCACTCCTAGCGGGAGGGTACAATGAGCAGTTCTTC
CASSLLAGGYNEQFF
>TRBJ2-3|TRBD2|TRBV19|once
TGTGCCAGTAGGTGGGGTCGACGGGAGGGCCTCGGAGATACGCAGTATTTT
CASRWGRREGLGDTQYF
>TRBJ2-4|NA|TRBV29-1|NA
TGCAGCGCCGGTCGGATCCAAGACGACATTCAGTACTTC
CSAGRIQDDIQYF
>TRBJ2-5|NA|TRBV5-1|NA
TGCGCCAGCAGCTTGGTAGGCAGGGCACCGGGAGAGACCCAGTACTTC
CASSLVGRAPGETQYF
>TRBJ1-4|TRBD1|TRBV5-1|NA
TGCGCCAGCAGCCCAACAGGGGATAATGAAAAACTGTTTTTT
CASSPTGDNEKLFF
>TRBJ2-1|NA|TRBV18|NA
TGTGCCAGCTCACCGGGAGGTTTGGGCAATGAGCAGTTCTTC
CASSPGGLGNEQFF
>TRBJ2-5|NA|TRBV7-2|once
TGTGCCAGCAGCTTTCAGGGGTCCCAAGAGACCCAGTACTTC
CASSFQGSQETQYF
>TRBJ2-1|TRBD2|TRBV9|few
TGTGCCAGCAGCTCCCGACTAGCGGGGTACAATGAGCAGTTCTTC
CASSSRLAGYNEQFF
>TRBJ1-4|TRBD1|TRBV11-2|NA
TGTGCCAGCCAACGGGACAGAACGGGTGAAAAACTGTTTTTT
CASQRDRTGEKLFF
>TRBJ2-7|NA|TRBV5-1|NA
TGCGCCAGCAGCTTGGTTATCGGGGCCTACGAGCAGTACTTC
CASSLVIGAYEQYF
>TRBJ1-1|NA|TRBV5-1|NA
TGCGCCAGCCGGTTGGGCCCCCGATCCCAGGGAGCTTTCTTT
CASRLGPRSQGAFF
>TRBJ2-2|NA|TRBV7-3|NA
TGTGCCAGCAGCTTAACGAGCGGAGGCAGCCATTACGGGGAGCTGTTTTTT
CASSLTSGGSHYGELFF
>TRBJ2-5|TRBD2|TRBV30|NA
TGTGCCTGGAGCCGGAGCGGGGCTCTTGAGACCCAGTACTTC
CAWSRSGALETQYF
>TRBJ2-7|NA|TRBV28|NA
TGTGCCAGCAGTTTAAGCCAGGCTTCGCACTTC
CASSLSQASHF
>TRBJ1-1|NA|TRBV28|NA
TGTGCCAGCAGTGGAGCAGGAGGGGGGGACACTGAAGCTTTCTTT
CASSGAGGGDTEAFF
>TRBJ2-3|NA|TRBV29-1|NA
TGCAGCGTTGCCGGGGAGTGGGCGACAGATACGCAGTATTTT
CSVAGEWATDTQYF
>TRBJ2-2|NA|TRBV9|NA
TGTGCCAGCAGCTCACCGGGACATAACACCGGGGAGCTGTTTTTT
CASSSPGHNTGELFF
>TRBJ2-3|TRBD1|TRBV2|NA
TGTGCCAGCAGCGTACAGGGGACGAGCACAGATACGCAGTATTTT
CASSVQGTSTDTQYF
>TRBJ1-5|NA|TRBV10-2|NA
TGCGCCAGCAGTGGGGGATGGGTGCAGCCCCAGCATTTT
CASSGGWVQPQHF
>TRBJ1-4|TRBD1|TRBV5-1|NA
TGCGCCAGCAGCTTTACAGGGGCTGTTGAAAAACTGTTTTTT
CASSFTGAVEKLFF
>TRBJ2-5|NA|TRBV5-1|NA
TGCGCCAGCAGCCCTCGGAGCCAAGAGACCCAGTACTTC
CASSPRSQETQYF
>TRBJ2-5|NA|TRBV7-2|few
TGTGCCAGCAGCTTAGCGAAACGGGCACAAGAGACCCAGTACTTC
CASSLAKRAQETQYF
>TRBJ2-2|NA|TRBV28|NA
TGTGCCAGCAGGGGAGGGGGAAGACCCACCGGGGAGCTGTTTTTT
CASRGGGRPTGELFF
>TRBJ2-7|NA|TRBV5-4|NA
TGTGCCAGCAGCTCTGGGGCGGGGCGCACCCTCGAGCAGTACTTC
CASSSGAGRTLEQYF
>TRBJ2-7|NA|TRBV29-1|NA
TGCAGCGTTGGTACCGCCGACGGATTCTACGAGCAGTACTTC
CSVGTADGFYEQYF
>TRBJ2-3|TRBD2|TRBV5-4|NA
TGTGCCAGCAGCTTCCCCGGCGGGAGGGACTCTAGCACAGATACGCAGTATTTT
CASSFPGGRDSSTDTQYF
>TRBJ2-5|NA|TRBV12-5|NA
TGTGCTAGTGGTTTGGCAGGGGGGAGAGAGACCCAGTACTTC
CASGLAGGRETQYF
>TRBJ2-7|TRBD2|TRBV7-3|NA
TGTGCCAGCAGCTTAAACTTGGTTAGCGGGAGCACCTACGAGCAGTACTTC
CASSLNLVSGSTYEQYF
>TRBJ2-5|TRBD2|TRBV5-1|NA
TGCGCCAGCAGCCCGATGACTAGCGGGGTCTCGGAGACCCAGTACTTC
CASSPMTSGVSETQYF
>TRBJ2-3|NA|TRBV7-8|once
TGTGCCAGCAGCTTAGAGCCCCCCGTTCGGGATACGCAGTATTTT
CASSLEPPVRDTQYF
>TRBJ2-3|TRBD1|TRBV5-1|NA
TGCGCCAGCAGCTTGGGAACCGCGACAGGGAAAAGCCTGAATACGCAGTATTTT
CASSLGTATGKSLNTQYF
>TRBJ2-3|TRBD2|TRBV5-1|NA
TGCGCCAGCAGCTTGGCCGGCCTAGCGGGAGAACGAGCGCAGTATTTT
CASSLAGLAGERAQYF
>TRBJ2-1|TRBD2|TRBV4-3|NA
TGCGCCAGCAGCCAAGATCCTAGCGGGGTCTACAATGAGCAGTTCTTC
CASSQDPSGVYNEQFF
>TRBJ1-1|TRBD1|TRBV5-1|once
TGCGCCAGCAGCTTGGACCCAGGGGGTGGTGAAGCTTTCTTT
CASSLDPGGGEAFF
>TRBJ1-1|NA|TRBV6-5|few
TGTGCCACCAGGGCCTCGGACGGGGCTGAAGCTTTCTTT
CATRASDGAEAFF
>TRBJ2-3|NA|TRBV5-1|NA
TGCGCCAGCAGCTTGGCCAACTCCGCGAAGAGCACAGATACGCAGTATTTT
CASSLANSAKSTDTQYF
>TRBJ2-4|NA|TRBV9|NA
TGTGCCAGCAGCGTAAGCCCCCTAGCCAAAAACATTCAGTACTTC
CASSVSPLAKNIQYF
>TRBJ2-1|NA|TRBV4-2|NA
TGTGCCAGCAGCCCAGGAGGCCCCTTGGGGGACAATGAGCAGTTCTTC
CASSPGGPLGDNEQFF
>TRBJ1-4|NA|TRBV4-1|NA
TGCGCCAGCAGCCAAATTAATGAAAAACTGTTTTTT
CASSQINEKLFF
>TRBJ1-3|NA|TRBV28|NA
TGTGCCAGCAGTTCAGGACCCTCTGGAAACACCATATATTTT
CASSSGPSGNTIYF
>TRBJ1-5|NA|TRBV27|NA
TGTGCCAGCAGTTTATGGGGGCTAAGCAATCAGCCCCAGCATTTT
CASSLWGLSNQPQHF
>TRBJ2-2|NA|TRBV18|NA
TGTGCCAGCTCACCAGCGCAGGGGGGGACCGGGGAGCTGTTTTTT
CASSPAQGGTGELFF
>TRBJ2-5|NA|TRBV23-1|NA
TGCGCCAGCAGTCAACGGGCACCTAGGGCTCAAGAGACCCAGTACTTC
CASSQRAPRAQETQYF
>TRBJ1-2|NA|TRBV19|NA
TGTGCCAGTAGTATAGGGGGCGCACCATATGGCTACACCTTC
CASSIGGAPYGYTF
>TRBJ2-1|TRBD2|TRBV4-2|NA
TGTGCCAGCAGCCAAGCCCATTCCGGGGGGAATGAGCAGTTCTTC
CASSQAHSGGNEQFF